This record covers a single T cell receptor beta chain. Its target is not known. This sample was taken from a study of cytomegalovirus exposure and HLA in healthy donors. Study outcomes and limitations: A later analysis reported that several of the most significant clusters appeared to be linked to common viral pathogens, among them Epstein-Barr virus. In a later analysis, TCR association rates varied by HLA locus: DRB1 most, HLA-C fewest.

The primer mix had 60 Vbeta and 13 Jbeta primers. Generated by immunoSEQ multiplex PCR, the TCRdb table keeps only in-frame clones and is missing some. Here the sample spans over 150,000 clones, approximately 67% being singletons. The CDR3 has 19 residues. Trimming removed 6 bases from V and 1 base from J; junction bases left unmatched: 21. Germline V gene lookup returns CDR1 MNHEY and CDR2 SMNVEV (reference sequence). The sequencing sample was made of PBMCs. The clonotype was recovered from a young woman in good health and CMV-seropositive. The rearrangement joins TRBV27 to TRBJ2-7; 7 nucleotides match TRBD2. The CDR3 sequence: CASRTTMREGRVSSYEQYF. The CDR3 nucleotides read TGTGCCAGCAGAACCACTATGAGGGAGGGCCGGGTTAGTTCCTACGAGCAGTACTTC.